The rows below give T cell receptor beta chains drawn from one sample of a study of STAT5B mutations in CD4+ large granular lymphocyte leukemia. Profiling relied on immunoSEQ multiplex PCR, and the TCRdb table lists in-frame clones only, not all of them. The sample yields 30,000 to 40,000 clones, 69% seen once. The sample was CD4+ T cells from blood buffy coats. Source of these receptors: a human donor in good health. The CDR3 runs from the conserved cysteine through the conserved F or W. D genes are given only for firm matches. Some rows have no size entry. The others give once, few or many, or a class for an expanded clone.

clone_size d_call j_call v_call cdr3_nt cdr3_aa
. TRBD2 TRBJ2-7 TRBV7-2 TGTGCCAGCAGCTTAGCGCCCCCAGGACGCGGGGGGCCTGGCGAGCAGTACTTC CASSLAPPGRGGPGEQYF
. . TRBJ1-4 TRBV7-2 TGTGCCAGCAGCCTAGGCGGCAGGGGAAGCGAAAAACTGTTTTTT CASSLGGRGSEKLFF
. . TRBJ2-7 TRBV28 TGTGCCAGCATCCAGGGGGGGGGCCCCTTCTACGAGCAGTACTTC CASIQGGGPFYEQYF
. . TRBJ2-5 TRBV4-2 TGTGCCAGCAGCCAGGCAAGACAGACCCACCAAGAGACCCAGTACTTC CASSQARQTHQETQYF
. TRBD1 TRBJ2-7 TRBV5-4 TGTGCCAGCAGCCCCGAGGGACAGGGGGCCTACGAGCAGTACTTC CASSPEGQGAYEQYF
. . TRBJ2-6 TRBV7-2 TGTGCCAGCAGCTTCAGGGGTGACTCTGGGGCCAACGTCCTGACTTTC CASSFRGDSGANVLTF
few TRBD1 TRBJ1-1 TRBV18 TGTGCCAGCTCACGTAAGGCCCCGGGGCAGGGGGGCACTGAAGCTTTCTTT CASSRKAPGQGGTEAFF
. TRBD2 TRBJ2-2 TRBV2 TGTGCCAGCAGTCCTATAGCGGGGGGGTACACCGGGGAGCTGTTTTTT CASSPIAGGYTGELFF
. . TRBJ1-1 TRBV2 TGTGCCAGCAGTGAAACGAGGGTTGGGGGCACTGAAGCTTTCTTT CASSETRVGGTEAFF
. . TRBJ2-1 TRBV18 TGTGCCAGCTCCCCAGGACAGAGCTCCTACAATGAGCAGTTCTTC CASSPGQSSYNEQFF
once . TRBJ2-7 TRBV4-3 TGCGCCAGCAGCCAAGGGCCAGCACTGGGCTCCTACGAGCAGTACTTC CASSQGPALGSYEQYF
. . TRBJ1-6 TRBV9 TGTGCCAGTGGGGGGAGCTCCTATAATTCACCCCTCCACTTT CASGGSSYNSPLHF
. . TRBJ1-1 TRBV5-1 TGCGCCAGCAGCTTTAGTACGGCGGGGATGAACACTGAAGCTTTCTTT CASSFSTAGMNTEAFF
. . TRBJ2-5 TRBV5-1 TGCGCCAGCAGCCCCCATGCGAGGGATCAAGAGACCCAGTACTTC CASSPHARDQETQYF
few . TRBJ1-5 TRBV27 TGTGCCAGCAGTACAGAGAGTGGGAATCAGCCCCAGCATTTT CASSTESGNQPQHF
. TRBD1 TRBJ1-2 TRBV18 TGTGCCAGCTCACCTGCCGGACAGGGAGGATATGGCTACACCTTC CASSPAGQGGYGYTF
. . TRBJ2-7 TRBV9 TGTGCCAGCAGTGTCAACCGGGACCTCTCCTACGAGCAGTACTTC CASSVNRDLSYEQYF
. TRBD1 TRBJ1-3 TRBV19 TGTGCCAGTAGTCTCCGGACAGGGCCAGGAAACACCATATATTTT CASSLRTGPGNTIYF
. . TRBJ2-1 TRBV9 TGTGCCAGCAGCGTAATCGCCTGGGGTGAGCAGTTCTTC CASSVIAWGEQFF
. . TRBJ2-7 TRBV4-3 TGCGCCAGCAGCCAAGATTTGGGTACAGCCCTCACTCGGAACGAGCAGTACTTC CASSQDLGTALTRNEQYF
. TRBD1 TRBJ1-2 TRBV12-5 TGTGCTAGTGGTTTGGTAAGGACAGGTGGCTACACCTTC CASGLVRTGGYTF
. TRBD2 TRBJ2-7 TRBV2 TGTGCCAGCACTCTCCGGACTAGCGGGGGTGAGCAGTACTTC CASTLRTSGGEQYF
. TRBD2 TRBJ2-5 TRBV19 TGTGCCACTCGACTAGCGGGGGTGCCGGAGACCCAGTACTTC CATRLAGVPETQYF